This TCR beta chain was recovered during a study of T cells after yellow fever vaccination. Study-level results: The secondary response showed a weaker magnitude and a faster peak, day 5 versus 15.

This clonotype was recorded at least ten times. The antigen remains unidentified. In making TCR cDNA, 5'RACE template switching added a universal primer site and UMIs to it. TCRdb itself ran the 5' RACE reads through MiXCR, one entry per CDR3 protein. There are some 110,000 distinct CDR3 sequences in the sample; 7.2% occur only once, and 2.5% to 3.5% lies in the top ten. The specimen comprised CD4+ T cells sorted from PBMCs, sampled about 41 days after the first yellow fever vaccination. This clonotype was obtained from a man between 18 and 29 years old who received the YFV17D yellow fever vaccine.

The CDR3 region has the DNA TGCGCCAGCAGCCAAGGGGACTCGGGGGGGCTCAATGAGCAGTTCTTC. The encoded protein is CASSQGDSGGLNEQFF. This chain joins TRBV4-1 and TRBJ2-1; 8 positions agree with TRBD2. Trimming at V came to 1 base and at J to 6 bases, leaving 8 bases not matched to a gene. The CDR3 sequence is 16 residues long. Looked up from germline, CDR1 is MGHRA and CDR2 is YSYEKL.